These T cell receptor beta chains were read from a single sample in a study of blood T cell repertoires in COVID-19. Generated by immunoSEQ multiplex PCR, the TCRdb table keeps only in-frame clones and is missing some. The sample carries 150,000 to 200,000 clones, 70% to 90% recorded once. Source material: peripheral blood. The receptors originated from a man aged 60 to 69 with acute or convalescent COVID-19. Each CDR3 is given with its conserved first and last residue. The D gene is left open where the match is weak.

d_gene,j_gene,v_gene,CDR3nt,CDR3aa
TRBD1,TRBJ1-1,TRBV6-6,TGTGCCAGCAGACAGGGGGGGTTCACTGAAGCTTTCTTT,CASRQGGFTEAFF
TRBD1,TRBJ2-2,TRBV6-6,TGTGCCAGCAGTCAGCTCAGGGGGACCGGGGAGCTGTTTTTT,CASSQLRGTGELFF
-,TRBJ1-3,TRBV24-1,TGTGCCACCAGTCCAGGGGGAAACACCATATATTTT,CATSPGGNTIYF
-,TRBJ2-1,TRBV28,TGTGCCAGCAGTTTGGCCTCCACCTACAATGAGCAGTTCTTC,CASSLASTYNEQFF
-,TRBJ2-3,TRBV9,TGTGCCAGCAGCGTAACGGGTGCCGCAGATACGCAGTATTTT,CASSVTGAADTQYF
-,TRBJ2-7,TRBV6-5,TGTGCCAGCGGAACCGGAGGCTCCTACGAGCAGTACTTC,CASGTGGSYEQYF
-,TRBJ2-1,TRBV15,TGTGCCACCAGCAGGGGGCAGGGGTTCTACAATGAGCAGTTCTTC,CATSRGQGFYNEQFF
TRBD1,TRBJ1-2,TRBV27,TGTGCCAGTAAGAAGGGACAGGGGAATTATGGCTACACCTTC,CASKKGQGNYGYTF
-,TRBJ1-5,TRBV24-1,TGTGCCACCCAAGAAACATCAAGCAATCAGCCCCAGCATTTT,CATQETSSNQPQHF
-,TRBJ1-2,TRBV18,TGTGCCAGCTCACAGGACAGTGCGCGAGGCTACACCTTC,CASSQDSARGYTF
-,TRBJ1-1,TRBV4-2,TGTGCCGGGGGGTTTATCGGCGTCACTGAAGCTTTCTTT,CAGGFIGVTEAFF
-,TRBJ1-5,TRBV29-1,TGCAGTTCTCCCACAGGGAATAGCAATCAGCCCCAGCATTTT,CSSPTGNSNQPQHF
-,TRBJ1-6,TRBV7-9,TGTGCCAGCAGCCTACTACAGGAGCTAGGGTCACCCCTCCACTTT,CASSLLQELGSPLHF
-,TRBJ1-1,TRBV7-9,TGTGCCAGCAGCCTCCAGGTGGGCGGGACTGAAGCTTTCTTT,CASSLQVGGTEAFF
-,TRBJ2-3,TRBV18,TGTGCCAGCTCACCAGTGGGAGGCACAGATACGCAGTATTTT,CASSPVGGTDTQYF
TRBD1,TRBJ2-7,TRBV19,TGTGCCAGTAGTATCCGGGACAGCTACGAGCAGTACTTC,CASSIRDSYEQYF
-,TRBJ2-5,TRBV6-5,TGTGCCAGCAGGGGAAAGACTAGGTTATTAGAGACCCAGTACTTC,CASRGKTRLLETQYF
-,TRBJ2-7,TRBV28,TGTGCCAGCAGGCTTGGGGCCCCCTGGGAGCAGTACTTC,CASRLGAPWEQYF
TRBD1,TRBJ2-7,TRBV3-1/TRBV3-2,TGTGCCAGCAGCCGACAGGGATCCTACGAGCAGTACTTC,CASSRQGSYEQYF
-,TRBJ1-1,TRBV6-5,TGTGCCAGCAGACATCAGGGGATCGGAACTGAAGCTTTCTTT,CASRHQGIGTEAFF
TRBD2,TRBJ2-3,TRBV5-1,TGCGCCAGCAGCCAACCTAGCGGGAGGGCCCCTACAGATACGCAGTATTTT,CASSQPSGRAPTDTQYF
TRBD1,TRBJ2-1,TRBV5-6,TGTGCCAGCAGCTTCCATGGACAGGGCGGCAATGAGCAGTTCTTC,CASSFHGQGGNEQFF
TRBD1,TRBJ2-6,TRBV5-1,TGCGCCAGCAGCCTTAGACAGGGGGCCTCTGGGGCCAACGTCCTGACTTTC,CASSLRQGASGANVLTF